This T cell receptor (beta chain) came from a study of cytomegalovirus exposure and HLA in healthy donors. Study-level results: The classifier reportedly diagnosed cytomegalovirus status with high sensitivity and specificity.

The primer mix had 60 Vbeta and 13 Jbeta primers. Data came from immunoSEQ multiplex PCR; TCRdb stores just in-frame clones and leaves some out. The sample lists roughly 220,000 clones, around 85% occurring once. Trimming left V 3 bases short and J 1 base short, with 14 bases between. Germline-derived CDR1 and CDR2 are KGHSH and LQKENI. CDR3 length: 16 amino acids. This clone has just a few counts. Its antigen is unknown. Sequencing was carried out using PBMCs. The sequence derives from a man over 45 in good health and CMV-seronegative. This chain links TRBV18 with TRBJ2-3; D may be TRBD1 (6 bases). The CDR3, as DNA: TGTGCCAGCTCACCTGGACAGCCGGTGGGCACAGATACGCAGTATTTT. Protein: CASSPGQPVGTDTQYF. The full variable domain, with the rest looked up from reference TRBV18 and TRBJ2-3, is NAGVMQNPRHLVRRRGQEARLRCSPMKGHSHVYWYRQLPEEGLKFMVYLQKENIIDESGMPKERFSAEFPKEGPSILRIQQVVRGDSAAYFCASSPGQPVGTDTQYFGPGTRLTVL.